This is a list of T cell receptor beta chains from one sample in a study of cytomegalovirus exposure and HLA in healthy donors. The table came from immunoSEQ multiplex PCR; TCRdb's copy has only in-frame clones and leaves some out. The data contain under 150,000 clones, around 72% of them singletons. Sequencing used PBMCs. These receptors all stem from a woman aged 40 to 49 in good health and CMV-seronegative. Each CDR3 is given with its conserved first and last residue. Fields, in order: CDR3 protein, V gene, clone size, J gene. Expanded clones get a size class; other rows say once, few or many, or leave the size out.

CASRPGQSPNQPQHF | TRBV19 | NA | TRBJ1-5
CSVEFPTQSSYNEQFF | TRBV29-1 | NA | TRBJ2-1
CASSEGLAGGWGEETQYF | TRBV2 | NA | TRBJ2-5
CASRPSQGIMNTEAFF | TRBV19 | once | TRBJ1-1
CASSGGAFLETQYF | TRBV5-1 | NA | TRBJ2-5
CASSFPRGEQYF | TRBV7-2 | NA | TRBJ2-7
CASSARDSRYTDTQYF | TRBV5-6 | few | TRBJ2-3
CASIGGGQETQYF | TRBV2 | NA | TRBJ2-5
CASSPRQGNTEAFF | TRBV7-9 | NA | TRBJ1-1
CASSESPISSPLHF | TRBV2 | NA | TRBJ1-6
CASSLWGRGDSGTQYF | TRBV28 | NA | TRBJ2-3
CASSLEGASSLRYTEAFF | TRBV7-8 | NA | TRBJ1-1
CASRPSGDQRGGTQYF | TRBV7-3 | NA | TRBJ2-5
CASSPMGTDEAFF | TRBV19 | few | TRBJ1-1
CASSLAQGLPISGNTIYF | TRBV5-4 | NA | TRBJ1-3
CASSLDRSNQPQHF | TRBV6-4 | NA | TRBJ1-5
CASSLERGLNEQYF | TRBV13 | once | TRBJ2-7
CASTRDRGSTEAFF | TRBV7-2 | NA | TRBJ1-1
CASSRGGIDGYTF | TRBV7-2 | NA | TRBJ1-2
CASTHDSTEAFF | TRBV19 | NA | TRBJ1-1
CASSISGGAGTGELFF | TRBV9 | NA | TRBJ2-2
CASSINRDTPTIQPQHF | TRBV19 | NA | TRBJ1-5
CASSQDRGRQPQHF | TRBV2 | NA | TRBJ1-5
CASGFWGFGYTF | TRBV6-6 | NA | TRBJ1-2
CASSEGLTVVSPLHF | TRBV19 | NA | TRBJ1-6
CASSQATGQTYEQYF | TRBV4-1 | NA | TRBJ2-7
CASSVDRDQPQHF | TRBV5-1 | NA | TRBJ1-5
CASSLRQGNQPQHF | TRBV7-2 | NA | TRBJ1-5
CASSSPGTGDYGYTF | TRBV28 | once | TRBJ1-2
CASSLTDGQPQHF | TRBV7-3 | NA | TRBJ1-5
CASSEEIGTDTQYF | TRBV2 | NA | TRBJ2-3
CASSSSSTGELFF | TRBV27 | NA | TRBJ2-2
CASSWGDSGAFF | TRBV5-1 | NA | TRBJ1-1
CASSYSGRSYGYTF | TRBV6-5 | NA | TRBJ1-2
CASSEPGGKNIQYF | TRBV6-1 | once | TRBJ2-4
CASSFQGGNTEAFF | TRBV28 | NA | TRBJ1-1
CASTLTGDKSGNTIYF | TRBV5-4 | NA | TRBJ1-3
CASRSITGELFF | TRBV2 | NA | TRBJ2-2
CASSISYGVGLNNEQFF | TRBV7-9 | NA | TRBJ2-1
CASRNRGTDTQYF | TRBV19 | once | TRBJ2-3
CASSLVLQGSGAFF | TRBV5-6 | many | TRBJ1-1
CASSPGQGSNQPQHF | TRBV19 | NA | TRBJ1-5
CASSHSGEGSPLHF | TRBV7-6 | NA | TRBJ1-6
CASSLGPSGETQYF | TRBV27 | NA | TRBJ2-5
CASSHGKNTGELFF | TRBV13 | NA | TRBJ2-2
CASSLGPSSGNTIYF | TRBV5-1 | NA | TRBJ1-3
CSVEDISYQGDEAFF | TRBV29-1 | few | TRBJ1-1
CASSEPGTKDGYTF | TRBV2 | NA | TRBJ1-2
CASNSAGGLDNEQFF | TRBV11-1 | NA | TRBJ2-1
CASSLGRQYEQYF | TRBV13 | few | TRBJ2-7
CASSRGGTEAFF | TRBV7-3 | NA | TRBJ1-1
CVSSERLGVTEAFF | TRBV6-5 | NA | TRBJ1-1
CASSFMNTEAFF | TRBV28 | NA | TRBJ1-1
CASSLSAGEGYTF | TRBV28 | NA | TRBJ1-2
CASSEDSYNYGYTF | TRBV2 | NA | TRBJ1-2